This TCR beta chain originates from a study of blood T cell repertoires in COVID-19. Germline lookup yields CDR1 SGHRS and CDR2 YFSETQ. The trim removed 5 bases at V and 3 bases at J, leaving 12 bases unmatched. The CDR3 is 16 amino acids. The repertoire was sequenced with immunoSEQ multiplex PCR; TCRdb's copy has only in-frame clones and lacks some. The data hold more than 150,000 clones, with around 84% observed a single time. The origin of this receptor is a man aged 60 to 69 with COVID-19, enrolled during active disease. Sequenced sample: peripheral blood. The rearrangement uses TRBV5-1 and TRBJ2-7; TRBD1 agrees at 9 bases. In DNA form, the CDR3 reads TGCGCCAGCAGTCCAAAAACCGGGACAGGGTTCTACGAGCAGTACTTC. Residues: CASSPKTGTGFYEQYF. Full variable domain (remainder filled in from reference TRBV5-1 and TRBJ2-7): KAGVTQTPRYLIKTRGQQVTLSCSPISGHRSVSWYQQTPGQGLQFLFEYFSETQRNKGNFPGRFSGRQFSNSRSEMNVSTLELGDSALYLCASSPKTGTGFYEQYFGPGTRLTVT.